This is a list of T cell receptor beta chains from one sample in a study of beta chain features in type 1 diabetes. Clones were read by immunoSEQ multiplex PCR, and TCRdb kept only the in-frame ones, dropping some. The sample has tens of thousands of clones, around 32% seen once. Sequenced sample: stem cell memory CD4+ T cells from blood. These receptors were obtained from a woman aged 18-29 years in good health. Each CDR3 is given with its conserved first and last residue. The D gene is left open where the match is weak. Only part of the rows carry a size: once, few, many, or a class if the clone is expanded.

TRBV5-1	TRBD2	17	TRBJ2-3	.	CASSSGASGGLGDTQYF	TGCGCCAGCAGCTCGGGGGCTAGCGGGGGGCTCGGAGATACGCAGTATTTT
TRBV6-6	.	11	TRBJ2-4	few	CASSGEIVQYF	TGTGCCAGCAGTGGGGAGATAGTTCAGTACTTC
TRBV19	.	12	TRBJ1-2	.	CASSSSGVGYTF	TGTGCCAGTAGTAGCTCGGGGGTCGGCTACACCTTC
TRBV5-1	TRBD1	14	TRBJ2-1	.	CASSLMRGPNEQFF	TGCGCCAGCAGCTTGATGAGGGGGCCAAATGAGCAGTTCTTC
TRBV5-1	TRBD2	18	TRBJ2-3	.	CASSSGLAGGPGTDTQYF	TGCGCCAGCAGCTCGGGACTAGCGGGGGGACCAGGCACAGATACGCAGTATTTT
TRBV7-2	.	15	TRBJ1-2	.	CASSLAGGTNYGYTF	TGTGCCAGCAGCCTCGCGGGGGGTACTAACTATGGCTACACCTTC
TRBV7-2	.	11	TRBJ1-1	.	CASSFQSEAFF	TGTGCCAGCAGCTTTCAATCTGAAGCTTTCTTT
TRBV7-9	.	14	TRBJ1-2	few	CASSSQGASYGYTF	TGTGCCAGCAGCTCACAGGGAGCGTCCTATGGCTACACCTTC
TRBV18	TRBD1	18	TRBJ2-6	.	CASSPGDSAASGANVLTF	TGTGCCAGCTCACCGGGGGACAGTGCCGCCTCTGGGGCCAACGTCCTGACTTTC
TRBV7-2	TRBD1	15	TRBJ2-3	few	CASSPRDRSTDTQYF	TGTGCCAGCAGCCCCCGGGACAGAAGCACAGATACGCAGTATTTT
TRBV27	TRBD2	15	TRBJ2-1	.	CASSSRLAGGPEQFF	TGTGCCAGCAGTTCCCGACTAGCGGGAGGGCCTGAGCAGTTCTTC
TRBV19	TRBD1	17	TRBJ2-6	few	CASRDPRQGSGANVLTF	TGTGCCAGTAGGGACCCTAGACAGGGTTCAGGGGCCAACGTCCTGACTTTC
TRBV7-2	TRBD1	15	TRBJ1-6	few	CASSLGSQGGSPLHF	TGTGCCAGCAGCTTAGGTTCACAGGGGGGTTCACCCCTCCACTTT
TRBV5-1	.	14	TRBJ1-1	few	CASSMDAGRTEAFF	TGCGCCAGCAGCATGGATGCAGGGCGCACTGAAGCTTTCTTT
TRBV4-3	TRBD2	16	TRBJ2-2	few	CASRPSSVAGSGELFF	TGCGCCAGCAGACCTTCGTCGGTAGCGGGAAGCGGGGAGCTGTTTTTT
TRBV29-1	TRBD2	14	TRBJ2-1	.	CSVERTSGRGEQFF	TGCAGCGTTGAGAGGACTAGCGGGAGAGGTGAGCAGTTCTTC
TRBV4-2	.	16	TRBJ2-2	.	CASSQDTGANTGELFF	TGTGCCAGCAGCCAAGATACGGGGGCGAACACCGGGGAGCTGTTTTTT
TRBV6-5	.	13	TRBJ1-1	.	CASSALAVTEAFF	TGTGCCAGCAGCGCCCTAGCGGTTACTGAAGCTTTCTTT
TRBV11-3	TRBD1	13	TRBJ1-1	.	CASSFQGGTEAFF	TGTGCCAGCAGCTTCCAGGGGGGCACTGAAGCTTTCTTT
TRBV7-9	.	13	TRBJ1-2	few	CASSLGQNYGYTF	TGTGCCAGCAGCTTGGGACAAAACTATGGCTACACCTTC
TRBV7-2	TRBD1	14	TRBJ2-5	few	CASSPDRGVETQYF	TGTGCCAGCAGCCCGGACAGGGGAGTAGAGACCCAGTACTTC
TRBV7-9	TRBD1	16	TRBJ2-7	.	CASSLGGQGFHYEQYF	TGTGCCAGCAGCTTAGGGGGACAGGGGTTCCACTACGAGCAGTACTTC
TRBV19	.	17	TRBJ1-5	few	CASSIESTVSTHQPQHF	TGTGCCAGTAGTATAGAGTCGACAGTCTCCACTCATCAGCCCCAGCATTTT
TRBV7-2	TRBD2	15	TRBJ2-3	.	CASSTRGGTTDTQYF	TGTGCCAGCAGCACCCGGGGGGGCACAACAGATACGCAGTATTTT
TRBV5-4	TRBD1	17	TRBJ1-2	.	CASTLPGQGAYHVGYTF	TGTGCCAGCACCCTCCCGGGACAGGGGGCCTATCATGTCGGCTACACCTTC
TRBV5-1	TRBD2	15	TRBJ2-5	.	CASSLVPSGEETQYF	TGCGCCAGCAGCTTGGTGCCTAGCGGCGAAGAGACCCAGTACTTC
TRBV15	.	15	TRBJ1-2	few	CATSRGGGRSYGYTF	TGTGCCACCAGCAGAGGTGGAGGCCGAAGCTATGGCTACACCTTC
TRBV7-8	TRBD2	15	TRBJ2-7	.	CASSSPWREGYEQYF	TGTGCCAGCAGCTCCCCATGGCGGGAGGGTTACGAGCAGTACTTC
TRBV4-2	.	14	TRBJ2-1	.	CASSQGNLGDEQFF	TGTGCCAGCAGCCAGGGCAACCTGGGAGATGAGCAGTTCTTC
TRBV7-9	TRBD2	14	TRBJ2-5	.	CASSLGLADKTQYF	TGTGCCAGCAGCCTGGGACTAGCGGATAAGACCCAGTACTTC
TRBV18	TRBD2	16	TRBJ2-1	.	CASSPRTSGGYNEQFF	TGTGCCAGCTCACCAAGAACTAGCGGGGGTTACAATGAGCAGTTCTTC
TRBV2	.	13	TRBJ1-5	few	CASMTESNQPQHF	TGTGCCAGCATGACAGAAAGCAATCAGCCCCAGCATTTT
TRBV7-2	TRBD1	15	TRBJ2-5	.	CASSFRGRGPETQYF	TGTGCCAGCAGCTTTAGGGGCAGGGGGCCCGAGACCCAGTACTTC
TRBV4-1	.	15	TRBJ1-1	.	CASSQEGRGGTEAFF	TGCGCCAGCAGCCAAGAGGGCAGGGGTGGGACTGAAGCTTTCTTT
TRBV9	TRBD1	14	TRBJ2-5	.	CASSLGQGTETQYF	TGTGCCAGCAGCTTGGGACAGGGGACAGAGACCCAGTACTTC
TRBV7-2	TRBD1	16	TRBJ1-5	.	CASSSSRDRADQPQHF	TGTGCCAGCAGCTCTTCCAGGGACAGGGCGGACCAGCCCCAGCATTTT
TRBV11-2	TRBD2	14	TRBJ2-5	few	CASSFAGGQETQYF	TGTGCCAGCAGCTTTGCGGGAGGACAAGAGACCCAGTACTTC
TRBV5-6	TRBD1	15	TRBJ1-2	.	CASSPIGGSREGYTF	TGTGCCAGCAGTCCCATAGGGGGCTCTCGGGAAGGCTACACCTTC
TRBV2	.	15	TRBJ2-6	few	CASIEGVGGANVLTF	TGTGCCAGCATCGAGGGGGTCGGAGGGGCCAACGTCCTGACTTTC
TRBV18	.	15	TRBJ1-1	few	CASSPGARAGTEAFF	TGTGCCAGCTCACCTGGGGCTAGGGCGGGAACTGAAGCTTTCTTT
TRBV9	TRBD2	16	TRBJ2-3	few	CASSVGIAGGTDTQYF	TGTGCCAGCAGCGTAGGGATAGCGGGAGGTACAGATACGCAGTATTTT
TRBV12-5	.	13	TRBJ1-2	.	CASGLAQGYGYTF	TGTGCTAGTGGCCTGGCACAGGGATATGGCTACACCTTC
TRBV30	.	13	TRBJ1-1	few	CAWSAGRDTEAFF	TGTGCCTGGAGCGCGGGGCGAGACACTGAAGCTTTCTTT
TRBV30	TRBD1	12	TRBJ1-2	few	CAWKGQGYGYTF	TGTGCCTGGAAGGGACAGGGCTATGGCTACACCTTC
TRBV30	.	13	TRBJ2-3	.	CAWSKGQPDTQYF	TGTGCCTGGAGTAAGGGGCAGCCAGATACGCAGTATTTT
TRBV15	.	14	TRBJ2-3	.	CATRQVASTDTQYF	TGTGCCACCAGACAGGTCGCTAGCACAGATACGCAGTATTTT
TRBV5-1	.	15	TRBJ1-3	.	CASSLASGTGNTIYF	TGCGCCAGCAGCTTGGCCTCCGGGACTGGAAACACCATATATTTT
TRBV5-1	.	15	TRBJ2-2	.	CASSPRDSNTGELFF	TGCGCCAGCAGCCCCCGGGACTCAAACACCGGGGAGCTGTTTTTT